This passage covers 14 T cell receptor beta chains from one sample sequenced in a study of cytomegalovirus exposure and HLA in healthy donors. PCR amplification relied on 60 Vbeta primers (plus 13 Jbeta primers). Sequenced by immunoSEQ multiplex PCR; TCRdb stores in-frame clones only, minus some. This table has 100,000 to 150,000 clones, around 77% appearing once. Sequencing was carried out using PBMCs. Receptors were obtained from a woman aged 40-49 years in good health and CMV-seropositive.

This clone showed up just a few times. The V and J genes are TRBV7-9 and TRBJ1-1; TRBD1 is a possible D gene (6 bases). Between the trimmed V and J ends, which lost 3 bases and 11 bases, there was a span of 16 bases. Germline CDR1 SEHNR, CDR2 FQNEAQ (reference sequence). This CDR3 has 13 residues. CDR3 region: CASSLGALRRAFF. CDR3 DNA: TGTGCCAGCAGCTTGGGGGCCTTAAGGCGCGCTTTCTTT. The variable domain in full, with the rest retrieved from reference TRBV7-9 and TRBJ1-1, is DTGVSQNPRHKITKRGQNVTFRCDPISEHNRLYWYRQTLGQGPEFLTYFQNEAQLEKSRLLSDRFSAERPKGSFSTLEIQRTEQGDSAMYLCASSLGALRRAFFGQGTRLTVV.

This clone was seen just once. This chain links TRBV6-5 with TRBJ2-5; 10 nucleotides line up with TRBD2. The CDR3 sequence is 13 residues long. The V segment lost 7 bases and the J segment 4 bases; nucleotides outside the gene matches: 3. CDR1 and CDR2 from the germline V gene are MNHEY and SVGAGI. In DNA form, the CDR3 reads TGTGCCAGCACCAGACTAGCGGGAGAGACCCAGTACTTC. This gives the protein CASTRLAGETQYF.

J is TRBJ2-2 and V is TRBV5-5; TRBD1 might be the D (6 bases). Per the germline V gene, CDR1 is SGHKS and CDR2 is YYEKEE (reference sequence). Between the trimmed V and J ends, which lost 4 bases and 2 bases, there was a span of 15 bases. The CDR3 runs 16 residues. CDR3 protein: CASSVAGTLNTGELFF. The DNA of the CDR3 is TGTGCCAGCAGCGTAGCCGGGACACTAAACACCGGGGAGCTGTTTTTT.

V is TRBV13 and J is TRBJ2-7; no clear D. V was cut by 2 bases and J by 6 bases, with 14 bases left in between. Looked up from germline, CDR1 is PRHDT and CDR2 is FYEKMQ (reference sequence). The CDR3 runs to 14 residues. DNA of the CDR3: TGTGCCAGCAGCTTAAGTCCCCGGGTCTCCGAGCAGTACTTC. Encoded protein: CASSLSPRVSEQYF. The variable domain in full, completed from reference TRBV13 and TRBJ2-7, reads AAGVIQSPRHLIKEKRETATLKCYPIPRHDTVYWYQQGPGQDPQFLISFYEKMQSDKGSIPDRFSAQQFSDYHSELNMSSLELGDSALYFCASSLSPRVSEQYFGPGTRLTVT.

This chain links TRBV25-1 with TRBJ2-3; 8 bases agree with TRBD1. This CDR3 has 15 amino acids. CDR1 is MGHDK and CDR2 is SYGVNS in the germline V gene. The V gene end was trimmed by 6 bases and the J gene end by 0 bases; junction bases not matched to a gene: 5. The CDR3 nucleotides are TGTGCCAGCAGCTCCCAGGGGGCTAGCACAGATACGCAGTATTTT. Protein sequence: CASSSQGASTDTQYF.

The chain joins TRBV19 to TRBJ1-2, with D maybe TRBD1 (6 bases). The CDR3 has 15 amino acids. V dropped 1 base and J dropped 2 bases, with 11 bases sitting between them. CDR1 is LNHDA and CDR2 is SQIVND in the germline V gene (reference sequence). The CDR3 protein is CASSIAQGQNYGYTF. The CDR3 nucleotides read TGTGCCAGTAGTATAGCTCAGGGGCAGAACTATGGCTACACCTTC.

The gene calls are TRBV4-1 and TRBJ2-7; 9 bases match TRBD2. This CDR3 is built from 17 residues. Losses at the gene ends were 5 bases for V and 0 bases for J; bases not matched to a gene: 11. Germline loops: CDR1 MGHRA, CDR2 YSYEKL. The CDR3 bases are TGCGCCAGCAGCTACAGGTCCACTAGCGGGTCCTCCTACGAGCAGTACTTC. Translation gives CASSYRSTSGSSYEQYF.

This clone occurred a few times. The rearrangement links TRBV29-1 to TRBJ1-2; 9 nucleotides line up with TRBD1. The CDR3 is made up of 14 amino acids. Germline V gene sequence: CDR1 SQVTM, CDR2 ANQGSEA. V lost 3 bases, J lost 5 bases, and 7 bases stayed unmatched. The CDR3 DNA is TGCAGCGTTGATTCGGGACAGGGTTTATATGGCTACACCTTC. This codes for CSVDSGQGLYGYTF.

This chain links TRBV4-1 with TRBJ2-7; D is unresolved. V was clipped by 3 bases and J by 3 bases, with 6 bases between them. This CDR3 spans 12 amino acids. Germline loops: CDR1 MGHRA, CDR2 YSYEKL. This CDR3 reads CASSHYSYEQYF. For the CDR3, the DNA is TGCGCCAGCAGCCACTACAGCTACGAGCAGTACTTC.

The chain links TRBV27 to TRBJ1-1, with 10 bases aligning to TRBD1. The CDR3 is made up of 19 amino acids. CDR1 and CDR2 (germline): MNHEY, SMNVEV (reference sequence). Unmatched junction bases numbered 15, after V lost 5 bases and J lost 0 bases. The CDR3 DNA reads TGTGCCAGCAGTACACTACGGCCCCGGGACAGGGGTATGAACACTGAAGCTTTCTTT. It encodes CASSTLRPRDRGMNTEAFF.

This clone has at least ten counts. V gene TRBV7-9 combines with J gene TRBJ2-1, with TRBD1 as a possible D gene (7 bases). V dropped 11 bases and J dropped 7 bases, with 18 bases sitting between them. This CDR3 has 13 residues. Germline loops: CDR1 SEHNR, CDR2 FQNEAQ (reference sequence). The CDR3 DNA reads as TGTGCCCTGGGAGGCAGGGGGAGAAATGAGCAGTTCTTC. Its translation: CALGGRGRNEQFF.

The genes are TRBV7-9 and TRBJ1-4, with D maybe TRBD1 (6 bases). The CDR3 is made up of 16 amino acids. The V end was cut by 1 base, the J end by 4 bases, with 13 bases between. Germline values: CDR1 SEHNR, CDR2 FQNEAQ (reference sequence). The CDR3, as DNA: TGTGCCAGCAGCTTAGGGCGGGGGCTTGATAATGAAAAACTGTTTTTT. Its translation: CASSLGRGLDNEKLFF.

The rearrangement joins TRBV27 to TRBJ2-3; D gene uncertain. CDR1 is MNHEY, CDR2 SMNVEV, per germline (reference sequence). CDR3 length: 14 amino acids. V was pared by 2 bases and J by 1 base, with 7 bases between. The CDR3 loop is CASSLETGTDTQYF. Here the CDR3 DNA reads TGTGCCAGCAGTTTAGAAACGGGCACAGATACGCAGTATTTT.

With respect to this clone: The same CDR3 can be traced to other DNA sequences in this sample. This chain links TRBV19 with TRBJ2-1; TRBD2 matches at 11 bases. Germline values: CDR1 LNHDA, CDR2 SQIVND (reference sequence). With 6 bases clipped from V and 7 bases from J, the junction kept 11 bases outside the gene matches. The CDR3 contains 16 residues. CDR3 in amino acids: CASSDLSGRARNEQFF. The CDR3 DNA is TGTGCCAGTAGCGACCTTAGCGGGAGGGCCAGGAATGAGCAGTTCTTC. Looking up the rest from reference TRBV19 and TRBJ2-1 gives the full variable domain: DGGITQSPKYLFRKEGQNVTLSCEQNLNHDAMYWYRQDPGQGLRLIYYSQIVNDFQKGDIAEGYSVSREKKESFPLTVTSAQKNPTAFYLCASSDLSGRARNEQFFGPGTRLTVL.